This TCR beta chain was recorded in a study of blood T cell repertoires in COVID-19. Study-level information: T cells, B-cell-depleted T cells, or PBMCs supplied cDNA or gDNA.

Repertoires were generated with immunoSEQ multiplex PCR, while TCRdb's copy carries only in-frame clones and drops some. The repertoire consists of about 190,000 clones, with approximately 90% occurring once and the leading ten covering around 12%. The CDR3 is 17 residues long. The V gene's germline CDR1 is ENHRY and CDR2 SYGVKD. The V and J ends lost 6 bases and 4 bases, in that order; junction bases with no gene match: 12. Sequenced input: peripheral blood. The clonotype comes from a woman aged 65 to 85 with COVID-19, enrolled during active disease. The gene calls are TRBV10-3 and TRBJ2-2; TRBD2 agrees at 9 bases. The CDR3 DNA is TGTGCCATCAGGGTTGTAGCGGGAGCCCCGGGCACCGGGGAGCTGTTTTTT. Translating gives CAIRVVAGAPGTGELFF.